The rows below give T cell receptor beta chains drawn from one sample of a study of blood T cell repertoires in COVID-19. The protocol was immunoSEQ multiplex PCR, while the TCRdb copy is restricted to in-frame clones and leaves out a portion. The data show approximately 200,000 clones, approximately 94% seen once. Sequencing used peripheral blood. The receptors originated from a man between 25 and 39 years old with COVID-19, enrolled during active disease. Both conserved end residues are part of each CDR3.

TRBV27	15	CASSETWPVASPLHF
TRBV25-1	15	CASSDWGGRDEKLFF
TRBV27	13	CASRKTGFTEAFF
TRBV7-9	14	CASSHYRGGEKLFF
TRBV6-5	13	CASKRQSSYEQYF
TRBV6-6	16	CASTPRTGKNTGELFF
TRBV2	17	CASSPDTLERRANVLTF
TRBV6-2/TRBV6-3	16	CASSSGLAGGLDEQFF
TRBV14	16	CASSQDRGTRQETQYF
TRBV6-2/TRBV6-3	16	CASSSRKRENTGELFF
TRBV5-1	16	CASSLAGGRYGNTIYF
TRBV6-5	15	CASSWGGVSNQPQHF
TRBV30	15	CASPPQRGNTGELFF
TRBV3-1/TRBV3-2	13	CASSQVGGTEAFF
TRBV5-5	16	CASSRTPGQGFTETFF
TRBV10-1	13	CASSASGTDTQYF
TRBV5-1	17	CASSLAESNRDGGGYTF
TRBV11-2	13	CASSYLGVYEQFF
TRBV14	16	CASSHIRDRGGTEAFF
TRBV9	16	CASSLRRLASTDTQYF
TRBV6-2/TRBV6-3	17	CASSYSVAGVPHYEQYF
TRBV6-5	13	CASISGRQSGYTF
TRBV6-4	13	CASHDGLRGPQHF
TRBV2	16	CASSDRGSSPGNTIYF
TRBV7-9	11	CATTTEIEAFF
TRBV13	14	CASSYGGRGTEAFF
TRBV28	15	CASSSYTGGRTEAFF
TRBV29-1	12	CSVETGSYGYTF
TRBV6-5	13	CASSDRVNQPQHF
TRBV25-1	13	CASTTGLQETQYF
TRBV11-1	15	CASSLQTGTGFGYTF
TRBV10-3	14	CAISERKEGTEAFF
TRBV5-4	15	CASSLGDISGNTIYF
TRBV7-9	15	CASSLMQGAIYEQYF
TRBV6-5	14	CASSYSGTDYGYTF
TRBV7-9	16	CASSLSLGGAGYGYTF
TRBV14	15	CASSQERGGGYGYTF
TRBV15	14	CATSIRGGTGELFF
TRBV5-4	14	CASRTQGAQRGYTF
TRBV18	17	CASSPPGQGASNQPQHF
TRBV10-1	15	CASSESGAAGYEQFF
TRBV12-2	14	CASRLGQGLPEAFF
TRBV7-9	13	CASSRGLNTEAFF
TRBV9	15	CASSGYRGGNYGYTF
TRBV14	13	CASSQRDRREAFF
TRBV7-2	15	CASSPRTRRGGELFF
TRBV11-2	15	CASSFALAVAETQYF
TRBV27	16	CASSRGTSGVVHTQYF
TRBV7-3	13	CASSLSRGDEQYF
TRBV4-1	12	CASSQGGAEAFF
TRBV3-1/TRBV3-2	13	CASSQESTSEQFF
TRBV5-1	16	CASSLGAGATNEKLFF
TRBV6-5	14	CASSYGRGNQPQHF
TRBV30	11	CAWSAGTGAFF